Below, 17 T cell receptor beta chains from the same sample are listed, as sequenced in a study of blood T cell repertoires in COVID-19. The data were produced by immunoSEQ multiplex PCR, yet TCRdb's version contains in-frame clones alone and is incomplete. The sample lists roughly 110,000 clones, approximately 81% occurring once. The source material was peripheral blood. The source of these receptors is a human donor in a cohort sampled during active COVID-19.

The genes are TRBV14 and TRBJ1-6; a possible D gene is TRBD1 (5 bases). V was clipped by 0 bases and J by 7 bases, with 19 bases between them. CDR1 and CDR2 (germline): SGHDN, FVKESK. This CDR3 has 18 residues. CDR3: CASSQDFIGQGYNSPLHF. CDR3 nucleotides: TGTGCCAGCAGCCAAGATTTCATCGGGCAGGGATACAATTCACCCCTCCACTTT.

The chain couples TRBV20-1 to TRBJ2-1; D might be TRBD1 (5 bases). Trimming took 0 bases from V and 9 from J, leaving 6 bases between them. Germline V gene data show CDR1 as DFQATT and CDR2 as SNEGSKA (reference sequence). The CDR3 loop spans 11 amino acids. The CDR3 DNA reads TGCAGTGCTAGAGATAGGGGTGAGCAGTTCTTC. This encodes CSARDRGEQFF.

The J gene is TRBJ2-1, the V gene TRBV7-9; TRBD2 might be the D (5 bases). Germline CDR1 SEHNR, CDR2 FQNEAQ (reference sequence). The CDR3 runs to 14 residues. V gave up 3 bases and J gave up 3 bases, with 9 bases separating them. The CDR3 loop is CASSFSEFYNEQFF. In nucleotides, the CDR3 is TGTGCCAGCAGCTTTAGCGAATTCTACAATGAGCAGTTCTTC.

V is TRBV21-1 and J is TRBJ1-5; the table's D call, TRBD1, has no DNA check behind it. TRBV21-1 is assigned pseudogene status. The CDR3 loop spans 13 amino acids. This CDR3 is CASSTRTVQAQHF. The CDR3 DNA follows: TGTGCCAGCAGCACCCGGACAGTCCAAGCCCAGCATTTT.

The chain has TRBV3-1 (or the pseudogene TRBV3-2) and TRBJ2-3, with TRBD1 matching 8 bases. Germline V lookup: CDR1 LGHDT, CDR2 YNNKEL (reference sequence). The CDR3 extends over 15 amino acids. Losses at the gene ends were 2 bases for V and 0 bases for J; bases not matched to a gene: 1. CDR3 amino acids: CASSQQGASTDTQYF. CDR3 in DNA: TGTGCCAGCAGCCAACAGGGGGCTAGCACAGATACGCAGTATTTT.

This clone was seen just once. This rearrangement joins TRBV6-2 or TRBV6-3 to TRBJ2-5; possible D gene TRBD2, 6 bases. Germline V lookup: CDR1 MNHEY, CDR2 SVGEGT. The CDR3 covers 15 residues. Trimming took 4 bases from V and 4 from J, leaving 16 bases between them. DNA for the CDR3: TGTGCCAGCAGTTCCCAAGGTGCGGGGCGAGAGACCCAGTACTTC. Residues: CASSSQGAGRETQYF.

This clone was seen a handful of times. The rearrangement links TRBV23-1 to TRBJ2-2, with D unclear. TRBV23-1 is reported as an ORF; its role is uncertain. CDR3 length: 14 residues. Trimming shortened V by 3 bases and J by 1 base, and 6 bases separated the two germline ends. The CDR3 loop is CASSHERNTGELFF. The CDR3 region has the DNA TGCGCCAGCAGTCATGAGCGGAACACCGGGGAGCTGTTTTTT.

This CDR3 reads CATSRDSILVTDTQYF. The DNA for the CDR3 is TGTGCCACCAGCAGAGATAGTATTCTCGTCACAGATACGCAGTATTTT. The chain couples TRBV15 to TRBJ2-3; D is unclear. Per germline, CDR1 LNHNV and CDR2 YYDKDF (reference sequence). V was clipped by 0 bases and J by 2 bases, with 12 bases between them. CDR3 size: 16 residues.

The genes are TRBV9 and TRBJ2-1, with D perhaps matching TRBD1 (5 bases). From germline, CDR1 is SGDLS and CDR2 YYNGEE. This CDR3 is 15 amino acids long. V was pared by 4 bases and J by 12 bases, with 23 bases between. CDR3 loop: CASSPGIVGSSWQFF. CDR3 DNA sequence: TGTGCCAGCAGCCCAGGGATTGTGGGCTCGTCGTGGCAGTTCTTC.

The chain uses TRBV12-5 and TRBJ2-3, with 10 positions matching TRBD2. V trimming: 5 bases; J trimming: 5 bases; junction bases outside the gene matches: 7. Germline lookup yields CDR1 LGHNT and CDR2 FRNRAP. This CDR3 has 15 amino acids. The CDR3 loop is CASGPGLAPKDTQYF. CDR3 sequence (DNA): TGTGCTAGTGGTCCGGGACTAGCGCCCAAAGATACGCAGTATTTT.

V is TRBV6-5 and J is TRBJ2-7, with TRBD2 identical over 10 bases. CDR1 is MNHEY, CDR2 SVGAGI, per germline. This CDR3 has 14 residues. V trimming: 2 bases; J trimming: 7 bases; junction bases outside the gene matches: 5. This CDR3 reads CASSYASGSREQYF. The CDR3 DNA sequence: TGTGCCAGCAGTTACGCTAGCGGGAGTCGTGAGCAGTACTTC.

This clone was detected only once. This sequence joins TRBV5-1 and TRBJ2-5; 9 bases line up with TRBD1. Germline CDR1 is SGHRS and CDR2 is YFSETQ. The CDR3 totals 15 residues. Germline trimming cut 4 bases from V and 3 bases from J; bases unmatched to any gene: 7. CDR3 sequence: CASSTAGQGKETQYF. CDR3 DNA sequence: TGCGCCAGCAGCACCGCTGGACAGGGGAAAGAGACCCAGTACTTC. The whole variable domain, filled in from reference TRBV5-1 and TRBJ2-5, reads KAGVTQTPRYLIKTRGQQVTLSCSPISGHRSVSWYQQTPGQGLQFLFEYFSETQRNKGNFPGRFSGRQFSNSRSEMNVSTLELGDSALYLCASSTAGQGKETQYFGPGTRLLVL.

The rearrangement links TRBV11-2 to TRBJ2-1; 8 positions match TRBD2. After removal of 0 bases from V and 4 bases from J, the junction contained 8 bases not matched to a gene. CDR3 length equals 17 residues. In germline, CDR1 is SGHAT, CDR2 FQNNGV. CDR3 bases: TGTGCCAGCAGCTTAGACAGTGAGCGGGGGCTATACAATGAGCAGTTCTTC. Translating gives CASSLDSERGLYNEQFF.

The chain links TRBV19 to TRBJ2-4; 12 bases agree with TRBD2. CDR3 size: 19 residues. From germline, CDR1 is LNHDA and CDR2 SQIVND (reference sequence). Trimming took 4 bases from V and 1 from J; bases not matched to a gene: 11. The CDR3 DNA reads TGTGCCAGTAGTAAGGGTTGGGCTAGCGGGAGGGGGGCCAAAAACATTCAGTACTTC. Amino acid sequence: CASSKGWASGRGAKNIQYF.

The chain links TRBV5-1 to TRBJ2-3; TRBD1 agrees at 10 bases. The V segment lost 4 bases and the J segment 2 bases; nucleotides outside the gene matches: 13. Germline lookup yields CDR1 SGHRS and CDR2 YFSETQ. CDR3 size: 18 residues. CDR3 in DNA: TGCGCCAGCAGCCGCGGACAGGGGGGGAGACTATTCACAGATACGCAGTATTTT. Translating gives CASSRGQGGRLFTDTQYF.

The rearrangement joins TRBV3-1 (or the pseudogene TRBV3-2) to TRBJ2-1; TRBD1 is a possible D gene (5 bases). Trimming took off 1 base at V and 3 bases at J, with 13 bases between the two ends. The CDR3 consists of 16 residues. Germline lookup yields CDR1 LGHDT and CDR2 YNNKEL (reference sequence). In DNA, the CDR3 is TGTGCCAGCAGCCAAGGGTCGCCAGACAGCTACAATGAGCAGTTCTTC. Translation: CASSQGSPDSYNEQFF.

This rearrangement joins TRBV18 to TRBJ1-6; D is possibly TRBD1 (5 bases). Between the trimmed V and J ends, which lost 4 bases and 8 bases, there was a span of 9 bases. Per germline, CDR1 KGHSH and CDR2 LQKENI. The CDR3 length is 13 residues. The CDR3 DNA reads TGTGCCAGCTCACTAGGGGTTGATTCACCCCTCCACTTT. It codes for CASSLGVDSPLHF.